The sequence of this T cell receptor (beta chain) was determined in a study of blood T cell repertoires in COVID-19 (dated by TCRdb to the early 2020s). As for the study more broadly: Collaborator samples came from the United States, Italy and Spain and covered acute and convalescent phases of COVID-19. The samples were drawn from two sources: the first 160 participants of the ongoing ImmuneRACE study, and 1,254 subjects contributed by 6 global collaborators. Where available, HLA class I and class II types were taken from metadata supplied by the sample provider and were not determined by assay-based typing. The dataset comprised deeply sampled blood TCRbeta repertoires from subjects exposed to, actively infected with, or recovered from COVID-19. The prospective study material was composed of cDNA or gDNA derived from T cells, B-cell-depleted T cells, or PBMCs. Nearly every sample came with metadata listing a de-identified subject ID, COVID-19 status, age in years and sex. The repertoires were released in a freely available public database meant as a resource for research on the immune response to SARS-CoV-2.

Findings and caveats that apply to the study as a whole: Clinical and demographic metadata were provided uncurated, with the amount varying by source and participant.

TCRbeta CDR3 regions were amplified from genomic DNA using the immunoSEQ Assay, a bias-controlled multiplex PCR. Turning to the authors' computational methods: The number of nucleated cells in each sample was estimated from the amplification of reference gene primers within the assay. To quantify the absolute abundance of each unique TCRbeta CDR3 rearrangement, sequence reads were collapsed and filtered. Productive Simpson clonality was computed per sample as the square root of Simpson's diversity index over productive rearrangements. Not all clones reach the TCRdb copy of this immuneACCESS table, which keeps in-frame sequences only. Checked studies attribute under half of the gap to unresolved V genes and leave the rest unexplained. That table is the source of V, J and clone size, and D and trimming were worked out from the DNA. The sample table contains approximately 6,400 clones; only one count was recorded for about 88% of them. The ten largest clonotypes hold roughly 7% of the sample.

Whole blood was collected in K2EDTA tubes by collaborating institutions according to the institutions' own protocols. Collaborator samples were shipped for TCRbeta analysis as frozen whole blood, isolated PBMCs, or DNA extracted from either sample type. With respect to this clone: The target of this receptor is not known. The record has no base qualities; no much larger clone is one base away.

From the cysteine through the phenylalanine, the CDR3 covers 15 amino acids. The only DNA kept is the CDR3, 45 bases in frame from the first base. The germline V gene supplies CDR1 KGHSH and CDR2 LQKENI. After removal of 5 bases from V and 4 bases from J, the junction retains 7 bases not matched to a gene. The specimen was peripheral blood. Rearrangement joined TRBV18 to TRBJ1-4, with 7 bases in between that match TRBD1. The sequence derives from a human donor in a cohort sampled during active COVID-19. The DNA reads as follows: TGTGCCAGCTCAACGGGGACAGCAGATAATGAAAAACTGTTTTTT. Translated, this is CASSTGTADNEKLFF.